The count of the clone carrying this TCR beta chain is one. Its matching antigen is unknown. J was trimmed by 4 bases and V by 3 bases; bases with no gene match: 6. From germline, CDR1 is LNHDA and CDR2 SQIVND (reference sequence). The CDR3 covers 14 residues. The record originates from a study of cytomegalovirus exposure and HLA in healthy donors. Primers included in the PCR were 60 Vbeta and 13 Jbeta primers. Profiled with immunoSEQ multiplex PCR; TCRdb holds only in-frame clones, not every one. The sample carries under 200,000 clones, about 78% recorded once. Whole-study findings and limits: For most subjects, TCR beta sequences were reported to predict HLA-A and HLA-B alleles with accuracy. Exclusion as indistinguishable affected some V segments, including TRBV6-2 and TRBV6-3. Researchers counted roughly 150 TCR beta chains as cytomegalovirus-associated. Trimming of TCR beta V- and J-genes showed a link, identified in a later analysis, to a missense DCLRE1C variant.

The TCR sequence derives from a man aged 60 to 75 in good health and CMV-seronegative. This chain connects TRBV19 to TRBJ2-7, with 7 bases aligning to TRBD1. Specimen: PBMCs. The CDR3 coding sequence is TGTGCCAGTAGTATCAACGGACAGGTGTACGAGCAGTACTTC. Its protein is CASSINGQVYEQYF.